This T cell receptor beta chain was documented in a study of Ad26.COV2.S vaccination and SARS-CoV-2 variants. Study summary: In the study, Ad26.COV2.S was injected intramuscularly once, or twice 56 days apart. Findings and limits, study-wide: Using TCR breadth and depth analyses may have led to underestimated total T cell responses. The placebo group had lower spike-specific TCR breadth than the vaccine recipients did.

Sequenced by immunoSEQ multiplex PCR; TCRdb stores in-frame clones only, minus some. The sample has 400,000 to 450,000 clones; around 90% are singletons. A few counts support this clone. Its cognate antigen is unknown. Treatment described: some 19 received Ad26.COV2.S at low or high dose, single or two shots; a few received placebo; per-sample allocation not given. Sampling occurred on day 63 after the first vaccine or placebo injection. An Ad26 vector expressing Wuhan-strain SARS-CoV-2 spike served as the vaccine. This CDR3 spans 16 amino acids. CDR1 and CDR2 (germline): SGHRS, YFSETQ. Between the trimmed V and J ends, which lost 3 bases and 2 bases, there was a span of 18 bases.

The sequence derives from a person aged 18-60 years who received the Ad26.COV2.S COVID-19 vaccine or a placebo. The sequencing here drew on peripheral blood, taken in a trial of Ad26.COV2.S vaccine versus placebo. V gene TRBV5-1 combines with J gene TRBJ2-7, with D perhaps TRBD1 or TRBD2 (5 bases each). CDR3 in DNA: TGCGCCAGCAGCTACGGGACCGGGACGGTGACCTACGAGCAGTACTTC. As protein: CASSYGTGTVTYEQYF.